Reported below is one T cell receptor (beta chain). The record originates from a study of blood T cell repertoires in COVID-19. Per the authors' pipeline: Amplified reference gene primers provided the basis for estimating nucleated cell counts. Assay: immunoSEQ multiplex PCR; the TCRdb copy retains only in-frame clones and omits some. That table is the source of V, J and clone size, and D and trimming were worked out from the DNA. This table has about 140,000 clones, 84% appearing once. Participant age was roughly 18 to 90 years, and participants resided in approximately 25 US areas. Trimming cost V 3 bases and J 6 bases; bases outside gene matches: 11. Germline assignment: CDR1 PRHDT and CDR2 FYEKMQ (reference sequence). CDR3 length: 16 residues.

The chain combines TRBV13 with TRBJ2-1; 7 bases map to TRBD2. The source material was PBMCs or T cells enriched from blood (not recorded which). The source of this sequence is a woman under 30 who had been exposed to COVID-19. CDR3 nucleotide sequence: TGTGCCAGCAGCTTCGGTTTGGGGGGGATTGTCAATGAGCAGTTCTTC. It encodes CASSFGLGGIVNEQFF.